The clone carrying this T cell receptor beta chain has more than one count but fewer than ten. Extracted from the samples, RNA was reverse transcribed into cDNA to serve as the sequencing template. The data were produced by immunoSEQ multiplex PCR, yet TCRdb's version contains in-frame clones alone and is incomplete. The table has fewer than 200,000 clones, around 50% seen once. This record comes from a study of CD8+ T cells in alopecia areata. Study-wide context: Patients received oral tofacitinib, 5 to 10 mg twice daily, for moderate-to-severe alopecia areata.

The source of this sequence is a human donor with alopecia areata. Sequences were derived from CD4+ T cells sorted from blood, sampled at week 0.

The CDR3 nucleotides read TGCGCCAGCAGTGCCGGGACACGGAATGAAAAACTGTTTTTT. Amino acids: CASSAGTRNEKLFF. The chain couples TRBV10-2 to TRBJ1-4; D is possibly TRBD1 (6 bases). The CDR3 length is 14 residues. Trimming removed 4 bases from V and 5 bases from J, with 11 bases in between. CDR1 is WSHSY, CDR2 SAAADI, per germline.